The entry below gives a single T cell receptor beta chain sequence along with its context. Its antigen is not known. The record originates from a study of cytomegalovirus exposure and HLA in healthy donors. The PCR contained 60 Vbeta and 13 Jbeta primers. Produced via immunoSEQ multiplex PCR; TCRdb's table is partial and in-frame only. The sample consists of approximately 100,000 clones, around 80% of them appearing once. Nominally healthy donors were sampled, though unrecorded immune exposures were likely. Points from the study as a whole: When analyzed later, a missense DCLRE1C variant was found to be linked to TCR beta V- and J-gene trimming. Another analysis was done later, and it associated around 15,000 TCR beta sequences with HLA alleles at 0.05 false discovery rate.

The source is a woman aged 40 to 55 in good health and CMV-seronegative. The sequencing sample was made of PBMCs.

The DNA of the CDR3 is TGCGCCAGCAGCCAAGATCGGTCCGGACTAGCTAATTACGAGCAGTACTTC. Amino acid sequence: CASSQDRSGLANYEQYF. The chain combines TRBV4-3 with TRBJ2-7; 8 bases match TRBD2. Looked up from germline, CDR1 is LGHNA and CDR2 is YSLEER. V dropped 0 bases and J dropped 4; count of bases not matched to a gene: 11. This CDR3 spans 17 amino acids.